This T cell receptor beta chain was sequenced for a study of shared clonotypes between healthy human individuals. Notes on the study in general: Investigators expected sequencing depth to affect clonotype sharing among donors. Apart from blood, nothing was sampled; tissue repertoires likely differ.

Turning to this clone: Its matching antigen is unknown.

This CDR3 region has 13 residues. V gave up 6 bases and J gave up 4 bases, with 12 bases separating them. Germline assignment: CDR1 MNHEY and CDR2 SVGAGI. Assay: immunoSEQ multiplex PCR; the TCRdb copy retains only in-frame clones and omits some. The sample holds millions of clones, 80% to 95% seen once. J is TRBJ1-1 and V is TRBV6-5, with a possible D match to TRBD1 (5 bases). The TCR comes from a man aged 18 to 35 in good health. Some clones in this sample may be carry-over from other donors' samples. Sequencing was performed on naive CD4+ T cells from PBMCs. Subset here: CD45RA+ positively selected. The CDR3 DNA reads TGTGCCAGCAGCGCGAGACAGATCACTGAAGCTTTCTTT. Residues: CASSARQITEAFF.